A selection of T cell receptor beta chains follows, all from one sample in a study of blood T cells in healthy people across ages. TCRdb passed the 5' RACE reads through MiXCR, listing each CDR3 protein once. The sample gives 1.4 million or so distinct CDR3 sequences, about 42% of which show up once; more than 4% is in the top ten. The sample consisted of blood. Receptors were obtained from a woman in her late teens or twenties in good health. The CDR3 runs from the conserved cysteine through the conserved F or W. Each record gives: D gene, J gene, V gene, clone size, CDR3 DNA, CDR3 protein. D genes are given only for firm matches. Size values are once, few and many counts, or a class for expanded clones, and some rows have none.

d_call: .
j_call: TRBJ2-5
v_call: TRBV11-1
clone_size: .
cdr3_nt: TGTGCCAGCAGCGCTTCTACGGGACGGGGGAAGCAAGAGACCCAGTACTTC
cdr3_aa: CASSASTGRGKQETQYF

d_call: .
j_call: TRBJ2-3
v_call: TRBV12-3/TRBV12-4
clone_size: few
cdr3_nt: TGTGCCAGCAGACGAACGCCAGATACGCAGTATTTT
cdr3_aa: CASRRTPDTQYF

d_call: TRBD1
j_call: TRBJ2-3
v_call: TRBV24-1
clone_size: few
cdr3_nt: TGTGCCACCAGTCGACAGGGCCCAGATACGCAGTATTTT
cdr3_aa: CATSRQGPDTQYF

d_call: .
j_call: TRBJ2-1
v_call: TRBV7-8
clone_size: few
cdr3_nt: TGTGCCAGCAGCTTAGTTTTTAAAGCTAGCCGGAGCTCCTACAATGAGCAGTTCTTC
cdr3_aa: CASSLVFKASRSSYNEQFF

d_call: .
j_call: TRBJ2-2
v_call: TRBV7-2
clone_size: .
cdr3_nt: TGTGCCAGCAGCTTAGAGGTCGGCGGGGAGCTGTTTTTT
cdr3_aa: CASSLEVGGELFF

d_call: .
j_call: TRBJ1-2
v_call: TRBV18
clone_size: .
cdr3_nt: TGTGCCAGCTCACCACGGGCGACAGGCCCTAACTATGGCTACACCTTC
cdr3_aa: CASSPRATGPNYGYTF

d_call: .
j_call: TRBJ2-3
v_call: TRBV20-1
clone_size: .
cdr3_nt: TGCAGTGCTAGTCTGGCCTACTCAGATACGCAGTATTTT
cdr3_aa: CSASLAYSDTQYF

d_call: .
j_call: TRBJ2-3
v_call: TRBV7-3
clone_size: few
cdr3_nt: TGTGCCAGCAGCTTAACCCTGCGCAGCCTCACAGATACGCAGTATTTT
cdr3_aa: CASSLTLRSLTDTQYF

d_call: TRBD1
j_call: TRBJ1-5
v_call: TRBV11-1
clone_size: .
cdr3_nt: TGTGCCAGCAGCTTAGCGCCGGGACAGGGTTGGGGCCTCAATGTTAATCAGCCCCAGCATTTT
cdr3_aa: CASSLAPGQGWGLNVNQPQHF

d_call: .
j_call: TRBJ2-1
v_call: TRBV6-1
clone_size: .
cdr3_nt: TGTGCCAGCAGTGACAGGGACCTATGCAAGGAGCAGTTCTTC
cdr3_aa: CASSDRDLCKEQFF

d_call: TRBD2
j_call: TRBJ2-7
v_call: TRBV28
clone_size: .
cdr3_nt: TGTGCCAGCCGGGGGGTGCTCTACGAGCAGTACTTC
cdr3_aa: CASRGVLYEQYF

d_call: .
j_call: TRBJ1-2
v_call: TRBV29-1
clone_size: few
cdr3_nt: TGCAGCGCCTACGAAAATAACTATGGCTACACCTTC
cdr3_aa: CSAYENNYGYTF

d_call: .
j_call: TRBJ2-1
v_call: TRBV4-1
clone_size: few
cdr3_nt: TGCGCCAGCAGCCAGGGACCAACCCTCAATGAGCAGTTCTTC
cdr3_aa: CASSQGPTLNEQFF

d_call: TRBD1
j_call: TRBJ2-1
v_call: TRBV6-5
clone_size: .
cdr3_nt: TGTGCCAGCAGTTACTCGGGGACAGGGCACAATGAGCAGTTCTTC
cdr3_aa: CASSYSGTGHNEQFF

d_call: .
j_call: TRBJ1-1
v_call: TRBV6-2/TRBV6-3
clone_size: .
cdr3_nt: TGTGCCAGCAGTAACTCTTACACTGAAGCTTTCTTT
cdr3_aa: CASSNSYTEAFF

d_call: .
j_call: TRBJ1-2
v_call: TRBV20-1
clone_size: .
cdr3_nt: TGCAGTACCGTCGGGACGGGGGTCGACGGCTACACCTTC
cdr3_aa: CSTVGTGVDGYTF

d_call: .
j_call: TRBJ2-1
v_call: TRBV20-1
clone_size: once
cdr3_nt: TGCAGTGCTAGAGCGGACTCCCTTTTGGAGACCCAGTTCTTC
cdr3_aa: CSARADSLLETQFF

d_call: TRBD2
j_call: TRBJ2-1
v_call: TRBV4-2
clone_size: .
cdr3_nt: TGTGCCAGCAGCCCTTTGCAACTAGCGGGAGGGTACAATGAGCAGTTCTTC
cdr3_aa: CASSPLQLAGGYNEQFF

d_call: .
j_call: TRBJ1-4
v_call: TRBV15
clone_size: few
cdr3_nt: TGTGCCACCAGCAGAGGCGGAACGAGAAGTGAAAAACTGTTTTTT
cdr3_aa: CATSRGGTRSEKLFF

d_call: .
j_call: TRBJ2-1
v_call: TRBV7-9
clone_size: .
cdr3_nt: TGTGCCAGCAGCGTAGCCCAGGGAAACGAGCAGTTCTTC
cdr3_aa: CASSVAQGNEQFF

d_call: .
j_call: TRBJ2-7
v_call: TRBV6-2/TRBV6-3
clone_size: .
cdr3_nt: TGTGCCAGCAGGGAAGTCTCCTACGAGCAGTACTTC
cdr3_aa: CASREVSYEQYF

d_call: .
j_call: TRBJ2-1
v_call: TRBV12-3/TRBV12-4
clone_size: .
cdr3_nt: TGTGCCAGCAGTTTCAGCGCTTTACCGTGCCCGTTCTTC
cdr3_aa: CASSFSALPCPFF

d_call: .
j_call: TRBJ2-1
v_call: TRBV7-9
clone_size: few
cdr3_nt: TGTGCCAGCAGCTTAGTCCGAAGAGGCCTCAATGAGCAGTTCTTC
cdr3_aa: CASSLVRRGLNEQFF

d_call: TRBD2
j_call: TRBJ2-1
v_call: TRBV12-3/TRBV12-4
clone_size: .
cdr3_nt: TGTGCCAGCAGTTACCCGGGACTAGCGGGAGTAATGGACAATGAGCAGTTCTTC
cdr3_aa: CASSYPGLAGVMDNEQFF

d_call: TRBD1
j_call: TRBJ1-4
v_call: TRBV2
clone_size: few
cdr3_nt: TGTGCCAGCAACCCGGACAGGGATGAAAAACTGTTTTTT
cdr3_aa: CASNPDRDEKLFF

d_call: .
j_call: TRBJ1-3
v_call: TRBV7-6
clone_size: .
cdr3_nt: TGTGCCAGCAGCTTAGTCCCCCCCGAGGGCTTCTCTGGAAACACCATATATTTT
cdr3_aa: CASSLVPPEGFSGNTIYF

d_call: .
j_call: TRBJ2-3
v_call: TRBV20-1
clone_size: .
cdr3_nt: TGCAGTGCTTCGTCGGACGGGGATACGCAGTATTTT
cdr3_aa: CSASSDGDTQYF

d_call: .
j_call: TRBJ2-1
v_call: TRBV9
clone_size: .
cdr3_nt: TGTGCCAGCAGCGTCCCAGGGGCCAATCCCTTCTCCTACAATGAGCAGTTCTTC
cdr3_aa: CASSVPGANPFSYNEQFF

d_call: .
j_call: TRBJ2-3
v_call: TRBV3-1
clone_size: .
cdr3_nt: TGTGCCAGCAGCCAAAGAGGGACTGCGCAGTATTTT
cdr3_aa: CASSQRGTAQYF

d_call: .
j_call: TRBJ2-3
v_call: TRBV29-1
clone_size: many
cdr3_nt: TGCAGCGTTGAAGAGTGGGAGATTAGCACAGATACGCAGTATTTT
cdr3_aa: CSVEEWEISTDTQYF

d_call: .
j_call: TRBJ2-7
v_call: TRBV12-3/TRBV12-4
clone_size: .
cdr3_nt: TGTGCCAGCACCTTCGACAGGTCTCCCTACGAGCAGTACTTC
cdr3_aa: CASTFDRSPYEQYF

d_call: .
j_call: TRBJ2-1
v_call: TRBV29-1
clone_size: .
cdr3_nt: TGCAGCGTTGTGGGGCCCGCATTCTACAATGAGCAGTTCTTC
cdr3_aa: CSVVGPAFYNEQFF

d_call: .
j_call: TRBJ2-4
v_call: TRBV2
clone_size: once
cdr3_nt: TGTGCCAGCAACCGGGAAACCAAAAACATTCAGTACTTC
cdr3_aa: CASNRETKNIQYF

d_call: .
j_call: TRBJ2-1
v_call: TRBV2
clone_size: .
cdr3_nt: TGTGCCGGCAGTGTGGCGGGGGCGACGTTCTTC
cdr3_aa: CAGSVAGATFF